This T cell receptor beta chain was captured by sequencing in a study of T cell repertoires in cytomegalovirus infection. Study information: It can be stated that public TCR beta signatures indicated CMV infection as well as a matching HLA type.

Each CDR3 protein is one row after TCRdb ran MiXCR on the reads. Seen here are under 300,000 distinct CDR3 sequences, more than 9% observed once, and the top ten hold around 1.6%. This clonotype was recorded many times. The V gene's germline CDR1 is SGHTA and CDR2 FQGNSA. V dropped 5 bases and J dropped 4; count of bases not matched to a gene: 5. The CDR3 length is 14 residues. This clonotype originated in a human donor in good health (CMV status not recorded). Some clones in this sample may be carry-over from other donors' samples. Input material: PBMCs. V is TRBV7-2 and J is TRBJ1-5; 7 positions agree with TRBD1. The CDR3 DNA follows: TGTGCCAGCAGCCCACAGGGGAGGAATCAGCCCCAGCATTTT. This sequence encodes CASSPQGRNQPQHF. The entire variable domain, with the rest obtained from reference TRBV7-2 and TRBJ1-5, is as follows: GAGVSQSPSNKVTEKGKDVELRCDPISGHTALYWYRQSLGQGLEFLIYFQGNSAPDKSGLPSDRFSAERTGGSVSTLTIQRTQQEDSAVYLCASSPQGRNQPQHFGDGTRLSIL.